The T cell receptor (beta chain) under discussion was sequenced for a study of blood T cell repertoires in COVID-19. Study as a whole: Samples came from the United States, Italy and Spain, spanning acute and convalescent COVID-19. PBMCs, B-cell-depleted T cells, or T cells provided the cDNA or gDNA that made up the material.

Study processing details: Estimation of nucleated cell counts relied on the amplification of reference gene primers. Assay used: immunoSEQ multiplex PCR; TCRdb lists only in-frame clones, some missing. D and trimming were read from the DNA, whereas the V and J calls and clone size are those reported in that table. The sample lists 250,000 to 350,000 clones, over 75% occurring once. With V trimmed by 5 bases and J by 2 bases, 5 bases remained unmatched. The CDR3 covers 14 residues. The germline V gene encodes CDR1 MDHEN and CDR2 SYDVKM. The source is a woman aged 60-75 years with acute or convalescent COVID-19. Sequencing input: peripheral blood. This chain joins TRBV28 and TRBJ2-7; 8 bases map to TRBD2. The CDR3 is CASSMGLVAYEQYF. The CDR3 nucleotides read TGTGCCAGCAGTATGGGACTAGTTGCCTACGAGCAGTACTTC. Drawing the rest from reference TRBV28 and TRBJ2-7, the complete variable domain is DVKVTQSSRYLVKRTGEKVFLECVQDMDHENMFWYRQDPGLGLRLIYFSYDVKMKEKGDIPEGYSVSREKKERFSLILESASTNQTSMYLCASSMGLVAYEQYFGPGTRLTVT.